The clone carrying this T cell receptor (beta chain) has at least ten counts. Its antigen is as yet unknown. These data are taken from a study of T cell repertoires in cytomegalovirus infection. Study context: Based on public TCR beta signatures, there were indications of CMV infection and of a matching HLA type. Whole-study findings and limits: Individuals carrying CMV plus the relevant HLA were identified by cumulative frequency of public TCR beta families.

V lost 0 bases and J 9 bases, leaving 14 bases between the germline ends. The CDR3 covers 14 residues. Per germline, CDR1 SGHTA and CDR2 FQGNSA. TCRdb reprocessed the reads via MiXCR and lists one record per CDR3 protein. The top ten hold about 3.9% of the sample, which has about 330,000 distinct CDR3 sequences, over 7.5% seen once. What was sequenced was PBMCs. This TCR was recovered from a human donor in good health (CMV status not recorded). Some clones in this sample may be carry-over from other donors' samples. V gene TRBV7-2 combines with J gene TRBJ2-5, with D possibly matching TRBD2 (5 bases). The CDR3 bases are TGTGCCAGCAGCTTAGCTACGGGGTCTGGGGCCCAGTACTTC. Translation: CASSLATGSGAQYF.